Each of the 23 T cell receptor beta chains below was sequenced from the same sample in a study of shared T cell receptors in the human thymus. Using immunoSEQ multiplex PCR, the repertoire was profiled, and TCRdb retains in-frame clones only, with some absent. Of some 400,000 clones listed, 85% to 95% were seen once; the top ten hold approximately 0.02%. Sequenced input: thymocytes. These receptors all stem from a human donor.

The CDR3 is CAWISKNRVPMPIQYF. DNA of the CDR3: TGTGCCTGGATTTCGAAAAACCGGGTCCCGATGCCCATTCAGTACTTC. The V and J genes are TRBV30 and TRBJ2-4; D is ambiguous. The CDR3 sequence is 16 residues long. V was clipped by 4 bases and J by 9 bases, with 25 bases between them. CDR1 is GTSNPN, CDR2 SVGIG, per germline (reference sequence).

The V gene is TRBV10-3, the J gene TRBJ2-7; tentative D call: TRBD1 (6 bases). This CDR3 has 15 residues. V dropped 6 bases and J dropped 0 bases, with 15 bases sitting between them. CDR1 is ENHRY and CDR2 is SYGVKD in the germline V gene. The CDR3 reads CAISQLGATSYEQYF. CDR3 in DNA: TGTGCCATCAGCCAACTGGGGGCTACCTCCTACGAGCAGTACTTC.

The chain couples TRBV4-1 to TRBJ2-7; 7 nucleotides line up with TRBD2. V lost 4 bases and J lost 2; bases outside the gene matches: 14. The CDR3 is made up of 17 amino acids. In germline, CDR1 is MGHRA, CDR2 YSYEKL. The CDR3 reads CASSRLAAIRTTYEQYF. The CDR3 coding sequence is TGCGCCAGCAGCCGGCTAGCGGCTATAAGAACTACCTACGAGCAGTACTTC.

The chain combines TRBV5-1 with TRBJ2-7, with 7 bases identical to TRBD2. The CDR3 loop spans 18 amino acids. V lost 4 bases and J lost 5; bases outside the gene matches: 21. Germline lookup yields CDR1 SGHRS and CDR2 YFSETQ. The CDR3 here is CASSPPRGLAEKIDEQYF. The CDR3 DNA reads TGCGCCAGCAGCCCACCAAGAGGGCTAGCGGAAAAAATCGACGAGCAGTACTTC. The variable domain in full, with the rest retrieved from reference TRBV5-1 and TRBJ2-7, is KAGVTQTPRYLIKTRGQQVTLSCSPISGHRSVSWYQQTPGQGLQFLFEYFSETQRNKGNFPGRFSGRQFSNSRSEMNVSTLELGDSALYLCASSPPRGLAEKIDEQYFGPGTRLTVT.

DNA for the CDR3: TGTGCCAGCAGCCGACTGAACACTGAAGCTTTCTTT. This translates into CASSRLNTEAFF. The rearrangement uses TRBV28 and TRBJ1-1, with no clear D. The length of the CDR3 is 12 residues. V was trimmed by 6 bases and J by 0 bases, leaving 5 bases between them. Germline CDR1 and CDR2: MDHEN and SYDVKM.

The chain is built from TRBV28 and TRBJ1-1; D is unclear. V was shortened by 2 bases and J by 3 bases, with 13 bases between the two germline ends. Germline values: CDR1 MDHEN, CDR2 SYDVKM. The CDR3 has 15 amino acids. This CDR3 reads CASSLGGRRDTEAFF. The DNA for the CDR3 is TGTGCCAGCAGTTTAGGAGGGCGAAGGGACACTGAAGCTTTCTTT.

The chain combines TRBV13 with TRBJ1-2; TRBD1 matches at 8 bases. This CDR3 is built from 17 residues. J lost 4 bases, V lost 4 bases, and 14 bases had no gene match. CDR1 is PRHDT and CDR2 is FYEKMQ in the germline V gene (reference sequence). The CDR3 region is CASSYTKALDRAYGYTF. CDR3 DNA: TGTGCCAGCAGCTACACCAAGGCCCTGGACAGGGCCTATGGCTACACCTTC.

This chain links TRBV6-5 with TRBJ2-7; the match to TRBD2 covers 13 bases. Germline V gives CDR1 MNHEY, CDR2 SVGAGI. Trimming cost V 6 bases and J 6 bases; bases outside gene matches: 8. The CDR3 runs 15 residues. DNA for the CDR3: TGTGCCAGCAGGGCACTAGCGGGAGGGCACTTCGAGCAGTACTTC. Its translation is CASRALAGGHFEQYF.

This sequence joins TRBV28 and TRBJ2-5; 7 bases line up with TRBD1. Unmatched junction bases numbered 8, after V lost 2 bases and J lost 5 bases. The germline V gene encodes CDR1 MDHEN and CDR2 SYDVKM. The CDR3 has 15 amino acids. Written as DNA, the CDR3 is TGTGCCAGCAGTTTAGTGACAGGGCACCCGGAGACCCAGTACTTC. Translating it yields CASSLVTGHPETQYF.

CDR3 residues: CASSPYRTKTDEQYF. CDR3 nucleotides: TGCGCCAGCAGCCCCTACCGAACCAAAACGGACGAGCAGTACTTC. This chain links TRBV5-1 with TRBJ2-7; D is unclear. Trimming stripped 4 bases from V and 5 bases from J, with 19 bases between. Germline CDR1 reads SGHRS; CDR2 reads YFSETQ. CDR3 size: 15 residues. Filled out from reference TRBV5-1 and TRBJ2-7, the complete variable domain reads KAGVTQTPRYLIKTRGQQVTLSCSPISGHRSVSWYQQTPGQGLQFLFEYFSETQRNKGNFPGRFSGRQFSNSRSEMNVSTLELGDSALYLCASSPYRTKTDEQYFGPGTRLTVT.

The sample holds one count of this clone. The chain joins TRBV27 to TRBJ2-7; D call uncertain. The germline gives CDR1 MNHEY, CDR2 SMNVEV (reference sequence). With 4 bases removed from V and 3 bases from J, the gap between germline ends came to 13 bases. This CDR3 has 14 residues. CDR3 sequence reads: CASSSGPKIYEQYF. DNA of the CDR3: TGTGCCAGCAGTTCCGGGCCGAAGATCTACGAGCAGTACTTC.

The V call is TRBV4-3, the J call TRBJ1-2; D perhaps matches TRBD1 (6 bases). Germline V gene lookup returns CDR1 LGHNA and CDR2 YSLEER. V lost 4 bases and J 8 bases, leaving 14 bases between the germline ends. The CDR3 spans 13 residues. In DNA, the CDR3 is TGCGCCAGCAGCCCCAGGGGATTGAGGGGCTACACCTTC. Residues: CASSPRGLRGYTF.

The gene calls are TRBV11-2 and TRBJ2-1; 15 bases are shared with TRBD2. J gave up 4 bases and V 2 bases, and 9 bases lay outside the gene matches. Germline values: CDR1 SGHAT, CDR2 FQNNGV. This CDR3 spans 19 amino acids. CDR3 protein: CASSLWGLAGGVDYNEQFF. CDR3 DNA: TGTGCCAGCAGCTTATGGGGACTAGCGGGAGGTGTGGATTACAATGAGCAGTTCTTC.

The rearrangement uses TRBV6-1 and TRBJ2-1; 7 nucleotides match TRBD2. Germline assignment: CDR1 MNHNS and CDR2 SASEGT. The CDR3 loop spans 17 amino acids. Germline trimming cut 1 base from V and 2 bases from J; bases unmatched to any gene: 8. The CDR3 DNA reads TGTGCCAGCAGTGAAGAGGAGGCTAGCGGAGCCTACAATGAGCAGTTCTTC. It encodes CASSEEEASGAYNEQFF.

This clone has just one count. The chain has TRBV4-3 and TRBJ2-7, with D hard to call. Germline CDR1 is LGHNA and CDR2 is YSLEER. Trimming cost V 0 bases and J 2 bases, with 14 bases left between them. CDR3 length: 16 amino acids. DNA for the CDR3: TGCGCCAGCAGCCAAGATGGTAGGAGTCAACCCTACGAGCAGTACTTC. As protein: CASSQDGRSQPYEQYF.

The V and J genes are TRBV20-1 and TRBJ1-5; no definite D call. The ends were cut back, 4 bases at V and 3 bases at J, with 4 bases in the middle. Germline V gives CDR1 DFQATT, CDR2 SNEGSKA (reference sequence). The CDR3 runs 11 residues. CDR3 sequence reads: CSATFNQPQHF. The CDR3, as DNA: TGCAGTGCTACCTTCAATCAGCCCCAGCATTTT.

V usage is TRBV29-1 and J usage is TRBJ2-1; 9 bases are a match to TRBD1. The germline CDR1 and CDR2 sequences are SQVTM and ANQGSEA. CDR3 size: 15 residues. V trimming: 4 bases; J trimming: 7 bases; junction bases outside the gene matches: 11. The CDR3 DNA sequence: TGCAGCGTTGGGCCCTCACAGGGGGCGCGAAATGAGCAGTTCTTC. Its translation is CSVGPSQGARNEQFF.

This clone has only one observation. The CDR3 reads CASSERRALGTRESYEQYF. CDR3 coding DNA: TGTGCCAGCAGTGAACGGAGGGCCCTGGGGACTAGGGAGTCCTACGAGCAGTACTTC. The V call is TRBV6-1, the J call TRBJ2-7; TRBD2 agrees at 8 bases. The CDR3 sequence is 19 residues long. Germline values: CDR1 MNHNS, CDR2 SASEGT. The V segment lost 2 bases and the J segment 1 base; nucleotides outside the gene matches: 16.

This rearrangement joins TRBV2 to TRBJ2-1; D is undetermined. The CDR3 has 15 residues. Trimming left V 9 bases short and J 0 bases short, with 15 bases between. The germline CDR1 and CDR2 sequences are SNHLY and FYNNEI. CDR3 nucleotide sequence: TGTGCCAGGAAGGACCACCACAACTCCTACAATGAGCAGTTCTTC. Translation: CARKDHHNSYNEQFF.

The rearrangement links TRBV18 to TRBJ2-7; D is uncertain. Trimming cost V 3 bases and J 3 bases, with 18 bases left between them. Germline V gene sequence: CDR1 KGHSH, CDR2 LQKENI. The CDR3 consists of 16 residues. The CDR3 protein is CASSPHAALELYEQYF. CDR3 DNA sequence: TGTGCCAGCTCACCTCACGCGGCCCTTGAACTCTACGAGCAGTACTTC.

V and J are TRBV7-9 and TRBJ1-1, with TRBD1 matching 10 bases. Germline CDR1 SEHNR, CDR2 FQNEAQ (reference sequence). CDR3 size: 18 residues. The J segment lost 5 bases and the V segment lost 1 base, leaving 13 bases of the junction unmatched. The CDR3 region is CASSLGRSGTGDRTEAFF. CDR3 nucleotides: TGTGCCAGCAGCTTAGGTCGCTCCGGGACAGGGGATAGAACTGAAGCTTTCTTT.

V gene TRBV30 combines with J gene TRBJ2-1; 10 bases align to TRBD2. The germline V gene has CDR1 GTSNPN and CDR2 SVGIG (reference sequence). V lost 8 bases, J lost 1 base, and 8 bases stayed unmatched. CDR3 length: 15 amino acids. As DNA, the CDR3 is TGTGCCGGGGGACTAGCGTACCCTTCCTACAATGAGCAGTTCTTC. Translation gives CAGGLAYPSYNEQFF.

This chain joins TRBV28 and TRBJ2-1; D perhaps matches TRBD2 (5 bases). V dropped 3 bases and J dropped 9 bases, with 24 bases sitting between them. The V gene's germline CDR1 is MDHEN and CDR2 SYDVKM. This CDR3 is 17 amino acids long. This chain's CDR3 is CASSLKVVVARKSEQFF. The CDR3 bases are TGTGCCAGCAGTTTGAAGGTCGTGGTAGCGCGGAAAAGTGAGCAGTTCTTC.